The present TCR beta chain was sequenced within a study of human T cells and chemical hapten exposure. At the level of the study: In the sensitization step, 2% DPC was placed on approximately 2 cm by approximately 2 cm of upper inner arm skin.

Study results and limitations: The donors suffered from alopecia, so their immune response may not match that of healthy people. Patch test score showed a positive correlation with PT1 expanded TCR counts.

The time point: patch test 2, 6 weeks after DPC sensitization. As to treatment: therapeutic diphenylcyclopropenone sensitization with weekly scalp DPC. The ends lost 4 bases at V and 3 bases at J; junction bases unmatched: 6. This CDR3 has 14 amino acids. Germline CDR1 is SGHRS and CDR2 is YFSETQ. TCRdb used MiXCR to reprocess the RACE reads, holding one entry per CDR3 protein. The sample has some 42,000 distinct CDR3 sequences, 8% to 9% seen once. This clonotype was counted at least ten times. What it binds is unknown. The sample was whole blood, taken in connection with sensitization to the hapten diphenylcyclopropenone (DPC). The V call is TRBV5-1, the J call TRBJ2-7, with 8 bases matching TRBD2. The sequence derives from a woman in her forties with alopecia areata. Some clones in this sample may be carry-over from other donors' samples. CDR3 sequence reads: CASSKLAGNYEQYF. The DNA of the CDR3 is TGCGCCAGCAGCAAGCTAGCGGGTAACTACGAGCAGTACTTC.